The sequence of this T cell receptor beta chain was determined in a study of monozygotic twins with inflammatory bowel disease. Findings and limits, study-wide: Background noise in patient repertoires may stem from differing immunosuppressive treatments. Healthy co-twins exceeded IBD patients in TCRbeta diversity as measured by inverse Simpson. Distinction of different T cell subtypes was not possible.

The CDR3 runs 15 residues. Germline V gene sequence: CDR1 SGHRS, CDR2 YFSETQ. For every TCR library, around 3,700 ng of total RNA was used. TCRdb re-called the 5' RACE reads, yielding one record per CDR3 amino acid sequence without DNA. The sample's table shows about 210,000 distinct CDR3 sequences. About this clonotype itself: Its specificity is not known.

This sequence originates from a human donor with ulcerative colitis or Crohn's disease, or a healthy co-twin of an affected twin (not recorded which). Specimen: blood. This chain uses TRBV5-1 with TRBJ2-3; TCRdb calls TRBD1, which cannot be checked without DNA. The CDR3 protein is CASSPADRGPDTQYF. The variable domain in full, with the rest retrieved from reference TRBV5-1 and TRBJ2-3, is KAGVTQTPRYLIKTRGQQVTLSCSPISGHRSVSWYQQTPGQGLQFLFEYFSETQRNKGNFPGRFSGRQFSNSRSEMNVSTLELGDSALYLCASSPADRGPDTQYFGPGTRLTVL.